The 27 T cell receptor beta chains presented below share a single source sample, sequenced in a study of shared clonotypes between healthy human individuals. Clones were read by immunoSEQ multiplex PCR, and TCRdb kept only the in-frame ones, dropping some. This table holds 1.4 million or so clones, just under 99% found once. The specimen sequenced was naive CD4+ T cells sorted from blood. Sample subset: CD45RA+ positively selected. The receptors derive from a man aged 25-45 years in good health.

For this clone: This CDR3 is also generated by other DNA sequences in the sample. The V gene is TRBV5-1, the J gene TRBJ2-1, with a possible D match to TRBD1 (6 bases). CDR3 length: 15 amino acids. V lost 4 bases and J 0 bases, leaving 11 bases between the germline ends. Germline CDR1 SGHRS, CDR2 YFSETQ. CDR3 in amino acids: CASSPTDSSYNEQFF. CDR3 DNA sequence: TGCGCCAGCAGCCCGACGGACAGCTCCTACAATGAGCAGTTCTTC. Complete variable domain (other parts from reference TRBV5-1 and TRBJ2-1): KAGVTQTPRYLIKTRGQQVTLSCSPISGHRSVSWYQQTPGQGLQFLFEYFSETQRNKGNFPGRFSGRQFSNSRSEMNVSTLELGDSALYLCASSPTDSSYNEQFFGPGTRLTVL.

The chain joins TRBV6-6 to TRBJ2-3; D ambiguous. V lost 10 bases and J 4 bases, leaving 12 bases between the germline ends. CDR3 length: 12 amino acids. Germline loops: CDR1 MNHNY, CDR2 SVGAGI (reference sequence). The CDR3 DNA reads TGTGCCATTGAAGCGAATTCAGATACGCAGTATTTT. It yields the protein CAIEANSDTQYF.

CDR3 sequence: CASSAGTARDTEAFF. CDR3 nucleotide sequence: TGTGCCAGCAGCGCCGGGACAGCTAGGGACACTGAAGCTTTCTTT. The chain couples TRBV7-9 to TRBJ1-1; 7 nucleotides line up with TRBD1. Germline-derived CDR1 and CDR2 are SEHNR and FQNEAQ (reference sequence). CDR3 length: 15 amino acids. V lost 5 bases to trimming and J lost 3 bases; unmatched junction nucleotides: 9.

The chain joins TRBV19 to TRBJ2-1, with 10 nucleotides matching TRBD1. This CDR3 has 19 amino acids. The V gene end was trimmed by 2 bases and the J gene end by 5 bases; junction bases not matched to a gene: 15. In germline, CDR1 is LNHDA, CDR2 SQIVND (reference sequence). The CDR3 reads CASSITPRQGARLDNEQFF. Written as DNA, the CDR3 is TGTGCCAGTAGTATAACCCCCCGACAGGGGGCCAGGTTAGACAATGAGCAGTTCTTC.

The chain has TRBV6-1 and TRBJ2-1; TRBD2 agrees at 11 bases. This CDR3 is 15 amino acids long. Losses at the gene ends were 7 bases for V and 7 bases for J; bases not matched to a gene: 9. Germline V gives CDR1 MNHNS, CDR2 SASEGT. CDR3 bases: TGTGCCAGCATGGATAGCGGGAGGGCTAGGAATGAGCAGTTCTTC. This codes for CASMDSGRARNEQFF.

V is TRBV27 and J is TRBJ2-1, with 7 positions matching TRBD2. CDR1 is MNHEY and CDR2 is SMNVEV in the germline V gene (reference sequence). This CDR3 spans 15 amino acids. V was clipped by 6 bases and J by 4 bases; unmatched bases: 9. The CDR3 spells CASSPTTSRYNEQFF. CDR3 nucleotide sequence: TGTGCCAGCAGCCCTACGACTAGCCGATACAATGAGCAGTTCTTC.

CDR3 residues: CASSLGGTTTNEKLFF. DNA for the CDR3: TGTGCCAGCAGCTTAGGGGGGACTACAACTAATGAAAAACTGTTTTTT. The chain employs TRBV5-5 and TRBJ1-4; the D gene is possibly TRBD1 (6 bases). The germline V gene encodes CDR1 SGHKS and CDR2 YYEKEE (reference sequence). Trimming took off 2 bases at V and 0 bases at J, with 11 bases between the two ends. This CDR3 has 16 residues.

The CDR3 DNA follows: TGCGCCAGCAGCCAAGACAGGGGGGCCTGGAACACTGAAGCTTTCTTT. Amino acid sequence: CASSQDRGAWNTEAFF. This sequence joins TRBV4-3 and TRBJ1-1, with TRBD1 identical over 7 bases. Germline CDR1 is LGHNA and CDR2 is YSLEER. V shed 0 bases, J shed 1 base, and the junction held 5 bases outside the gene matches. CDR3 length: 16 amino acids.

CDR3 in amino acids: CASSSPGLAGYNEQFF. The CDR3 DNA reads as TGCGCCAGCAGTTCCCCGGGACTAGCGGGATACAATGAGCAGTTCTTC. The V and J genes are TRBV10-1 and TRBJ2-1; 13 bases align to TRBD2. V lost 5 bases, J lost 4 bases, and 5 bases stayed unmatched. The CDR3 is made up of 16 amino acids. Germline CDR1 and CDR2: WNHNN and SYGVQD (reference sequence).

This chain joins TRBV29-1 and TRBJ1-4; no clear D gene. Germline-derived CDR1 and CDR2 are SQVTM and ANQGSEA. The V end was cut by 3 bases, the J end by 3 bases, with 2 bases between. The length of the CDR3 is 11 residues. For the CDR3, the DNA is TGCAGCGTTGACGCTAATGAAAAACTGTTTTTT. Translating it yields CSVDANEKLFF.

The J gene is TRBJ2-3, the V gene TRBV18; D not certain. Germline V lookup: CDR1 KGHSH, CDR2 LQKENI. The ends were cut back, 2 bases at V and 3 bases at J, with 6 bases in the middle. The CDR3 loop spans 13 amino acids. The DNA of the CDR3 is TGTGCCAGCTCACCAGGTTGGACAGATACGCAGTATTTT. The encoded protein is CASSPGWTDTQYF.

This chain links TRBV13 with TRBJ2-7; no firm D call. The CDR3 length is 14 residues. Trimming shortened V by 1 base and J by 2 bases, and 9 bases separated the two germline ends. CDR1 is PRHDT, CDR2 FYEKMQ, per germline (reference sequence). The CDR3: CASSLDGTTYEQYF. DNA for the CDR3: TGTGCCAGCAGCTTAGACGGCACAACCTACGAGCAGTACTTC. The full variable domain, completed using reference TRBV13 and TRBJ2-7, is AAGVIQSPRHLIKEKRETATLKCYPIPRHDTVYWYQQGPGQDPQFLISFYEKMQSDKGSIPDRFSAQQFSDYHSELNMSSLELGDSALYFCASSLDGTTYEQYFGPGTRLTVT.

V and J are TRBV28 and TRBJ1-5, with a weak D call TRBD1 (5 bases). The CDR3 is made up of 15 amino acids. Trimming left V 2 bases short and J 11 bases short, with 19 bases between. Per germline, CDR1 MDHEN and CDR2 SYDVKM. CDR3 amino acids: CASSLRGRQGMSQHF. CDR3 bases: TGTGCCAGCAGTTTAAGGGGCCGCCAAGGCATGTCCCAGCATTTT.

The chain joins TRBV2 to TRBJ2-7, with 10 positions matching TRBD2. Germline loops: CDR1 SNHLY, CDR2 FYNNEI. This CDR3 has 17 residues. After removal of 4 bases from V and 2 bases from J, the junction contained 11 bases not matched to a gene. CDR3 in DNA: TGTGCCAGCAGTGCTCAGCCTAGCGGGAGTGGCACCTACGAGCAGTACTTC. Its protein product is CASSAQPSGSGTYEQYF.

The J gene is TRBJ2-1, the V gene TRBV2; D tentatively fits TRBD1 or TRBD2 (5 bases each). Trimming shortened V by 3 bases and J by 8 bases, and 17 bases separated the two germline ends. The CDR3 contains 15 residues. Germline CDR1 is SNHLY and CDR2 is FYNNEI. The CDR3: CASSDIRGPTDEQFF. The CDR3 DNA sequence: TGTGCCAGCAGTGATATCCGGGGACCCACGGATGAGCAGTTCTTC. Full variable domain (rest looked up from reference TRBV2 and TRBJ2-1): EPEVTQTPSHQVTQMGQEVILRCVPISNHLYFYWYRQILGQKVEFLVSFYNNEISEKSEIFDDQFSVERPDGSNFTLKIRSTKLEDSAMYFCASSDIRGPTDEQFFGPGTRLTVL.

This chain uses TRBV27 with TRBJ2-7, with 7 nucleotides matching TRBD2. Germline loops: CDR1 MNHEY, CDR2 SMNVEV (reference sequence). Trimming at V came to 5 bases and at J to 3 bases, leaving 7 bases not matched to a gene. The CDR3 sequence is 14 residues long. CDR3 protein: CASSRAGTNYEQYF. CDR3 coding DNA: TGTGCCAGCAGTCGCGCCGGGACTAACTACGAGCAGTACTTC.

V usage is TRBV4-1 and J usage is TRBJ2-1; unclear D gene. Trimming shortened V by 1 base and J by 7 bases, and 5 bases separated the two germline ends. Per germline, CDR1 MGHRA and CDR2 YSYEKL. The CDR3 totals 12 residues. The CDR3 loop reads CASSQVPNEQFF. CDR3 DNA: TGCGCCAGCAGCCAAGTACCGAATGAGCAGTTCTTC.

The rearrangement links TRBV28 to TRBJ2-4; 7 bases align to TRBD2. Germline assignment: CDR1 MDHEN and CDR2 SYDVKM. This CDR3 contains 13 residues. J lost 5 bases, V lost 5 bases, and 3 bases had no gene match. Here the CDR3 reads CASSSREENIQYF. The DNA of the CDR3 is TGTGCCAGCAGTAGCCGGGAGGAAAACATTCAGTACTTC. Variable domain in full (rest from reference TRBV28 and TRBJ2-4): DVKVTQSSRYLVKRTGEKVFLECVQDMDHENMFWYRQDPGLGLRLIYFSYDVKMKEKGDIPEGYSVSREKKERFSLILESASTNQTSMYLCASSSREENIQYFGAGTRLSVL.

This chain links TRBV27 with TRBJ2-7; D gene unclear. Trimming took off 4 bases at V and 4 bases at J, with 11 bases between the two ends. Germline V gene data show CDR1 as MNHEY and CDR2 as SMNVEV (reference sequence). This CDR3 is 13 amino acids long. The DNA for the CDR3 is TGTGCCAGCAGTTCCACGCCGACGTACGAGCAGTACTTC. Its protein is CASSSTPTYEQYF.

This sequence joins TRBV28 and TRBJ2-7, with D hard to call. V was cut by 5 bases and J by 9 bases, with 17 bases left in between. The germline V gene encodes CDR1 MDHEN and CDR2 SYDVKM. This CDR3 has 13 amino acids. The CDR3 protein is CASSPLYVKVQYF. For the CDR3, the DNA is TGTGCCAGCAGTCCCCTTTACGTCAAGGTGCAGTACTTC.

The chain uses TRBV4-3 and TRBJ1-5; no definite D call. V lost 0 bases, J lost 6 bases, and 6 bases lay in between. The CDR3 length is 13 residues. Germline CDR1 reads LGHNA; CDR2 reads YSLEER. The CDR3 sequence is CASSQDSSQPQHF. The CDR3 nucleotides are TGCGCCAGCAGCCAAGATTCGAGTCAGCCCCAGCATTTT.

The gene calls are TRBV2 and TRBJ2-7; no clear D gene. This CDR3 comprises 11 residues. V gave up 7 bases and J gave up 5 bases, with 9 bases separating them. Germline V lookup: CDR1 SNHLY, CDR2 FYNNEI. CDR3 amino acids: CASTSRHEQYF. The CDR3 DNA reads TGTGCCAGCACCTCCCGCCACGAGCAGTACTTC. The whole variable domain, filled in from reference TRBV2 and TRBJ2-7, reads EPEVTQTPSHQVTQMGQEVILRCVPISNHLYFYWYRQILGQKVEFLVSFYNNEISEKSEIFDDQFSVERPDGSNFTLKIRSTKLEDSAMYFCASTSRHEQYFGPGTRLTVT.

J is TRBJ1-1 and V is TRBV5-1; D ambiguous. This CDR3 comprises 15 residues. The germline V gene encodes CDR1 SGHRS and CDR2 YFSETQ. V was pared by 4 bases and J by 7 bases, with 20 bases between. The CDR3 region is CASSTSTVLRNEAFF. The CDR3 region has the DNA TGCGCCAGCAGCACCTCCACGGTACTCAGGAATGAAGCTTTCTTT.

This clone has only one observation. The sample carries other DNA sequences with the same CDR3. The V gene is TRBV5-1, the J gene TRBJ2-1; 15 positions agree with TRBD2. Germline CDR1 reads SGHRS; CDR2 reads YFSETQ. The V gene end was trimmed by 3 bases and the J gene end by 4 bases; junction bases not matched to a gene: 2. This CDR3 contains 16 residues. CDR3 sequence reads: CASSSGLAGGYNEQFF. The CDR3, as DNA: TGCGCCAGCAGCTCCGGACTAGCGGGAGGGTACAATGAGCAGTTCTTC.

The chain uses TRBV5-5 and TRBJ2-7; TRBD1 or TRBD2 may be the D gene (5 bases each). CDR1 is SGHKS, CDR2 YYEKEE, per germline (reference sequence). The CDR3 runs 15 residues. Trimming pared 5 bases from V and 2 bases from J, leaving 17 bases between. The CDR3 loop reads CASREAGTNPYEQYF. CDR3 sequence (DNA): TGTGCCAGCAGGGAGGCCGGGACCAACCCCTACGAGCAGTACTTC. The whole variable domain, filled in from reference TRBV5-5 and TRBJ2-7, reads DAGVTQSPTHLIKTRGQQVTLRCSPISGHKSVSWYQQVLGQGPQFIFQYYEKEERGRGNFPDRFSARQFPNYSSELNVNALLLGDSALYLCASREAGTNPYEQYFGPGTRLTVT.

The sample holds one count of this clone. The chain is built from TRBV6-4 and TRBJ1-2, with D tentatively TRBD1 (6 bases). Trimming removed 5 bases at V and 4 bases at J, with 11 bases between. Germline V gene sequence: CDR1 MRHNA, CDR2 SNTAGT. The CDR3 runs to 13 residues. The CDR3, as DNA: TGTGCCAGCAGTTTCACAGGGAGCTATGGCTACACCTTC. Translated, it gives CASSFTGSYGYTF.

V and J are TRBV9 and TRBJ2-5; 7 positions agree with TRBD1. This CDR3 is built from 17 residues. The germline gives CDR1 SGDLS, CDR2 YYNGEE. The J segment lost 0 bases and the V segment lost 0 bases, leaving 8 bases of the junction unmatched. CDR3 loop: CASSVGWWDSYQETQYF. As DNA, the CDR3 is TGTGCCAGCAGCGTAGGATGGTGGGACAGCTACCAAGAGACCCAGTACTTC. Looking up the rest from reference TRBV9 and TRBJ2-5 gives the full variable domain: DSGVTQTPKHLITATGQRVTLRCSPRSGDLSVYWYQQSLDQGLQFLIQYYNGEERAKGNILERFSAQQFPDLHSELNLSSLELGDSALYFCASSVGWWDSYQETQYFGPGTRLLVL.